This T cell receptor (beta chain) was obtained from a study of T cell repertoires in cytomegalovirus infection. Study at large: CMV epitopes, recently identified HLA-C-restricted and well-studied HLA-B-restricted, were used.

The germline V gene encodes CDR1 MNHEY and CDR2 SVGEGT. There are 12 residues in the CDR3. Trimming stripped 6 bases from V and 8 bases from J, with 11 bases between. Details on this clonotype: Its antigen is still unknown.

From the reads, TCRdb called clonotypes with MiXCR, one entry per CDR3 protein. The sample includes 450,000 to 650,000 distinct CDR3 sequences, over 35% of them seen just once. The sequenced sample was cultured PBMCs, obtained from culture after CMV antigen stimulation. The TCR originated in a human donor in good health (CMV status not recorded). Some clones in this sample may be carry-over from other donors' samples. The chain combines TRBV6-2 or TRBV6-3 with TRBJ2-1; maybe TRBD2 (6 bases). The CDR3 sequence: CASSLGLHEQFF. CDR3 DNA: TGTGCCAGCAGCCTGGGACTCCATGAGCAGTTCTTC.